The source of this T cell receptor (beta chain) is a study of cytomegalovirus exposure and HLA in healthy donors. The repertoire was sequenced with immunoSEQ multiplex PCR; TCRdb's copy has only in-frame clones and lacks some. The top ten hold roughly 0.82% of the sample, which has more than 300,000 clones, roughly 89% seen once. The study, taken as a whole, reports: Clusters of TCRs from the first cohort tended to co-occur in the 130 or so validation repertoires (as a later analysis found).

A word on this clone: Its antigen is unknown.

Donors came from a validation cohort of over a hundred subjects, distinct from the first 666-subject cohort. V shed 5 bases, J shed 4 bases, and the junction held 10 bases outside the gene matches. CDR3 length: 15 residues. Looked up from germline, CDR1 is MDHEN and CDR2 is SYDVKM. The rearrangement uses TRBV28 and TRBJ1-2; 7 nucleotides line up with TRBD1. The sample comprised PBMCs. This receptor was taken from a woman aged 18-29 years in good health and CMV-seronegative. This chain's CDR3 is CASSPQTGIGYGYTF. CDR3 DNA: TGTGCCAGCAGTCCACAGACAGGGATAGGCTATGGCTACACCTTC.